Sequencing of this T cell receptor (beta chain) was carried out in a study of blood T cells in healthy people across ages. The table lists this clonotype with a count of one. Its antigen is unknown. Whole-study findings and limits: Roughly linearly, TCR beta diversity per million T cells fell as age increased.

V lost 4 bases, J lost 0 bases, and 15 bases lay in between. CDR1 and CDR2 (germline): SGHTA, FQGNSA. CDR3 size: 16 residues. Primers used in a second PCR of roughly 7 to 11 cycles were a sample-barcoded 5' primer and a J-beta primer mix. Via MiXCR, TCRdb re-called the 5' RACE reads, giving one row per CDR3 protein. The table includes around 800,000 distinct CDR3 sequences, roughly 24% detected once. These data were also filed under a second study, of T cells of mothers and their children. That source reports: Each 15 ul cDNA reaction used 1.5 ug RNA; all RNA was used.

The genes are TRBV7-2 and TRBJ1-1; D gene uncertain. The sample taken for sequencing was blood. This sequence was found in a boy aged 5-17 years in good health. DNA of the CDR3: TGTGCCAGCAGCTCACAAGGAGCCGGCATGAACACTGAAGCTTTCTTT. Its translation is CASSSQGAGMNTEAFF.